This TCR beta chain comes out of a study of cytomegalovirus exposure and HLA in healthy donors. General observations from the study: A link between a missense DCLRE1C variant and TCR beta V- and J-gene trimming emerged from a later analysis.

Concerning this clone itself: No antigen is known for it.

PCR was performed using 60 Vbeta and 13 Jbeta primers. Only in-frame clones appear in the TCRdb table, and some are missing; sequencing was by immunoSEQ multiplex PCR. The repertoire holds 180,000 or so clones, with about 83% as singletons. CDR1 and CDR2 from the germline V gene are SGHRS and YFSETQ. The CDR3 runs 14 residues. Trimming cost V 4 bases and J 4 bases, with 11 bases left between them. The chain is built from TRBV5-1 and TRBJ2-2, with TRBD2 as a possible D gene (5 bases). The sample consisted of PBMCs. The receptor was isolated from a female donor in good health and CMV-seronegative. The DNA for the CDR3 is TGCGCCAGCAGCCCGGCGGGTTCCACCGGGGAGCTGTTTTTT. Amino acid sequence: CASSPAGSTGELFF.